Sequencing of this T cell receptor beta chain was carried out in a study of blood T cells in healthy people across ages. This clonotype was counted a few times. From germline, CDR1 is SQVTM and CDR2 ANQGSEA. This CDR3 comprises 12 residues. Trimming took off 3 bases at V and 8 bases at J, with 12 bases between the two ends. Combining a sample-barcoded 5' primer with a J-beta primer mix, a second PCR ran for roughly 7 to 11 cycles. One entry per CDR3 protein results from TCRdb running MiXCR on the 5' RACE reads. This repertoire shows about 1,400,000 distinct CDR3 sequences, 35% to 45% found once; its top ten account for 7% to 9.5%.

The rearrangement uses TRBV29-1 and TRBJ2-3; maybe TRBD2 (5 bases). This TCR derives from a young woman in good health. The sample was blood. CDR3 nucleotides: TGCAGCGTTGACCCGGGGTCGGGTACGCAGTATTTT. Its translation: CSVDPGSGTQYF.